This TCR beta chain was captured by sequencing in a study of T-cell reconstitution after alpha-beta-depleted transplantation in children. The study's findings and limits: Counts and diversity of T cells one year after transplant came mostly from newly produced T cells. Several hundred expanded graft clones reportedly gave rise to the alpha-beta T cells present about two months after transplant. TCRbeta diversity was high at day 60 in some patients (a result of surviving recipient T cells and thymic progenitors).

Using unique molecular identifiers, the investigators prepared the TCRbeta library. TCRdb analysed the PCR reads with MiXCR anew, one entry per CDR3 protein. The sample yields tens of thousands of distinct CDR3 sequences, around 5.9% seen once. This clonotype occurred many times. What it binds is unknown. This CDR3 is built from 12 residues. Unmatched junction bases numbered 1, after V lost 4 bases and J lost 7 bases. The gene calls are TRBV12-3 or TRBV12-4 and TRBJ2-5; 9 positions match TRBD2. This TCR was recovered from a female patient under 10 years old who had a stem cell transplant for aplastic anemia, so the T cells may come from the graft donor. The sample in question was PBMCs, mostly from graft donor cells, obtained 60 days after TCRalphabeta/CD19-depleted stem cell transplant. The CDR3 sequence: CASSWRGGTQYF. In DNA form, the CDR3 reads TGTGCCAGCAGTTGGCGGGGGGGGACCCAGTACTTC.